This T cell receptor (beta chain) was recorded in a study of cytomegalovirus exposure and HLA in healthy donors (dated by TCRdb to 2016 to 2017). Regarding the complete study: In an earlier analysis of 550 to 750 of the donors, 250 to 350 Gb of sequence data and 100 million or so unique TCR beta sequences from about 180 million T cells were reported. Typing coverage varied by locus: 629-630 donors for A, B, C, DRB1 and DQB1; approximately 500 for DQA1; some 610 for DPA1; fewer than 480 for DPB1. The later analysis used no new phenotypic data to find candidate immune exposures, relying instead on TCR beta sequences and their occurrence across donors. The aim of the study was to test whether cataloging public T cell receptors could identify signatures of past pathogen exposure. Of the 300 to 400 genotyped donors, about 80% fell in the genetic ancestry cluster associated with self-reported Caucasian donors. A later genetic analysis used genome-wide SNP genotypes for about 55% of the 666 donors, treating that subset as a discovery cohort. A separate validation cohort of over 95 different subjects was used in addition to the roughly 670-subject first cohort. Using immunosequencing, the study profiled T cell repertoires from 500 to 800 subjects and related those repertoires to cytomegalovirus serostatus. Approximately 300 gigabases of sequencing data and approximately 93 million unique TCR sequences were included in an early release covering around 650 HLA-typed donors. About 5 DR-DQ haplotypes were handled as single units for association and clustering, since linkage in the cohort was strong. Every discovery cohort repertoire had been produced on one sequencing platform. An earlier analysis of fewer than 700 of the donors applied high-throughput TCR beta sequencing to assess whether each TCR beta V gene segment acted as functional or pseudogenic. Among some 400 genotyped donors of the cohort, an average of roughly 230,000 unique TCR beta nucleotide sequences was sequenced per donor, of which approximately 18% were non-productive. The study combined high-throughput TCR immunosequencing, statistical association of individual TCRs with disease status, and machine learning to predict cytomegalovirus infection status. Donor age, sex, ethnicity and CMV serostatus were collected together with the repertoire data. A later analysis re-examined previously published TCR beta repertoires from hundreds of donors and added high-resolution HLA genotyping to investigate patterns of TCR occurrence. Class I and class II HLA loci were covered by the typing at four-digit resolution.

The cohort comprised around 700 healthy bone marrow donors. All cohort members were sampled while nominally healthy, although unrecorded immune exposures were likely present. The donor tested CMV seropositive, placing the donor among the 289 seropositive members of the cohort. A peripheral blood sample was collected from each donor, and TCR beta sequencing was performed on peripheral blood mononuclear cells. The Qiagen DNeasy Blood Extraction Kit was used to extract genomic DNA from the blood cell samples. Study-level results and caveats: According to the authors, the approach could potentially be generalized to other disease states and immunological phenotypes. The classifier was reported to diagnose cytomegalovirus status with high specificity and sensitivity in both the original cohort and the validation cohort. A further reported finding was that TCR beta sequences accurately predicted the HLA-A and HLA-B alleles for most subjects in the first cohort. Because counts were too low, some 17 rarely observed V segments, including chromosome 9 orphons, were left out of the earlier analysis of over 550 of the donors. According to a later analysis, most CMV-associated TCR beta chains appeared to be HLA-restricted, and the HLA associations seemed to be driven largely by CMV exposure. When HLA alleles, especially DR and DQ, strongly co-occurred, TCR associations were difficult to assign to individual alleles. Linkage disequilibrium might explain the correlated functional status among segregating V segments, but an unknown experimental factor could not be ruled out. A later genetic analysis associated a missense DCLRE1C variant with V-gene and J-gene trimming of TCR beta chains, and an independent cohort replicated the association. In the study, some 160 TCR beta chains were listed as associated with cytomegalovirus. In a later analysis, HLA-associated TCR beta chains showed more clonal expansion and lower generation probabilities than non-associated chains that were equally common. A cluster of highly shared sequence variants was judged likely to represent a technical artifact of the sequencing pipeline. In a later genetic analysis, fewer N-insertions in productive TCRs were reported among donors in an Asian-associated ancestry cluster than the roughly 700-donor mean. Because HLA typing was unavailable for some donors at each locus, only the typed subset was used in association tests. Roughly uniform sequencing depth across donors was assumed in presence/absence analyses, although this assumption may not hold. In an earlier analysis of some 640 of the donors, most TCR beta V segments were observed in productive rearrangements about 90% or about 30% of the time, broadly matching IMGT annotations. Three of the identified cytomegalovirus-associated TCR beta chains were confirmed in vitro to be specific for cytomegalovirus antigens. Because the 87-base-pair reads could not distinguish some IMGT-functional V segments, including TRBV6-2 and TRBV6-3, those segments were excluded. In this cohort, only TCR beta chains were sequenced, and detectable features were limited by the absence of alpha or paired-chain data. A later analysis associated around 16,000 TCR beta sequences with specific HLA alleles at a false discovery rate of 0.05. For the cohort, immune exposure information was limited to CMV serostatus. A later analysis found that TCR association rates varied across HLA loci, with DRB1 alleles showing the most associated TCRs and HLA-C alleles the fewest. Most TCR sequences were observed very rarely across donors, whereas some public TCRs were present in many individuals. A later analysis reported that several top co-occurrence clusters appeared linked to parvovirus B19, influenza, CMV and Epstein-Barr virus.

As concerns this clone: Its antigen is still unknown.

The CDR3 spans 13 residues, from the cysteine through the phenylalanine. CDR3 DNA only is kept here, 39 bases in frame from base 1. The germline V gene provides CDR1 SGHDN and CDR2 FVKESK. The germline ends are 9 bases apart after V is trimmed by 8 bases and J by 1 base. Library construction relied on the immunoSEQ multiplex PCR assay. A mixture of 60 forward primers for TCR Vbeta segments and 13 reverse primers for TCR Jbeta segments was used in the multiplex PCR. A multiplex PCR assay on genomic DNA amplified the CDR3 region of rearranged TCR beta genes. The Illumina HiSeq System was used to sequence the amplified TCR beta libraries as 87-base-pair reads. Per the source publication's procedure: A later analysis counted approximately 84 million unique TCR beta chains across the 500 to 850 repertoires, and approximately 11 million of these chains were shared by at least two donors. Raw reads were error-corrected and collapsed into unique sequences by a nearest-neighbor algorithm in which closely related sequences were merged to remove PCR and sequencing errors. To assign V, D and J gene segments, CDR3 sequences were aligned to IMGT reference sequences. For a sequence to be retained, a match of at least six nucleotides was required to both a V gene segment and a J gene segment. Rearrangements were called productive when the CDR3 lacked stop codons and stayed in frame with V and J; all others were non-productive. Following IMGT convention, CDR3 was defined as the stretch from the second conserved V-encoded cysteine up to the conserved J-encoded phenylalanine. The earlier analysis of some 600 of the donors excluded sequences that lacked an unambiguous match to a single V gene segment. In an earlier analysis of a few hundred of the donors, V segments were called functional above 56.7% productive rearrangements and were called segregating when the between-donor standard deviation exceeded 5%. A statistical classification framework was developed to diagnose cytomegalovirus status using the catalog of TCR beta chain sequences. A later analysis assigned V and J genes by comparing TCR nucleotide sequences with IMGT/GENE-DB human TR gene sequences. In a later analysis, CDR3 sequences and most-parsimonious VDJ recombination scenarios were assigned using the TCRdist pipeline. In a later analysis, each TCR beta chain was defined by its CDR3 amino acid sequence together with its V-gene family, and reads without a unique V-gene family were excluded. As a way to deal with suspected cross-contamination and a sequencing artifact, a later analysis dropped nearly 600 nucleotide sequences that were highly shared and had low generation probability. A later analysis calculated a clonal expansion index for each public chain from normalized within-repertoire ranks of inferred template counts. Generation probabilities in a later analysis came from a VDJ recombination model fitted to out-of-frame rearrangements, and those results were checked against IGoR. In a later analysis, TCR-TCR, TCR-HLA and TCR-CMV co-occurrence was scored with hypergeometric tests, and a repertoire-size bias correction was applied to TCR pairs. False discovery rates were estimated in a later analysis by permuting HLA or CMV assignments 20 times. In a later analysis, co-occurring TCRs were grouped using DBSCAN, with TCRdist sequence similarity added in when clustering inside HLA-allele-positive subsets. Repertoires with fewer than 30,000 or more than 120,000 public chains, plus five repertoires with anomalous nucleotide sharing, were excluded from co-occurrence clustering. The table was pulled from immuneACCESS by TCRdb, which kept in-frame rearrangements only. Such tables lose some clones; where checked, under half of the loss comes from unresolved V genes, and the rest has no known cause. V and J calls and clone size are as listed in that table; D and trimming were resolved from the DNA. In this sample's table one finds fewer than 100,000 clones. The biggest ten clones account for less than 5% of the sample.

The sequenced sample was PBMCs. The sequence came from a man aged 18-30 years in good health and CMV-seropositive. The sequence links TRBV14 to TRBJ1-3; 6 matching bases give a weak D call of TRBD1. The CDR3 corresponds to CASQGQSGNTIYF. Here is the DNA: TGTGCCAGCCAAGGACAGTCTGGAAACACCATATATTTT.